These 28 T cell receptor beta chains were all obtained from the same sample, sequenced in a study of TIL therapy for anti-PD-1-resistant metastatic lung cancer. The libraries were made with immunoSEQ v3. Repertoires were generated with immunoSEQ multiplex PCR, while TCRdb's copy carries only in-frame clones and drops some. The sample has 18,000 or so clones; around 82% are singletons. The sample's time point: pre-treatment sample, taken before nivolumab and TIL therapy. The sample consisted of blood, taken at baseline. These TCRs come from a person aged 25-85 years with non-small cell lung cancer.

The V call is TRBV4-3, the J call TRBJ1-4; TRBD1 aligns across 9 bases. V dropped 2 bases and J dropped 6; count of bases not matched to a gene: 7. CDR3 size: 16 residues. Germline-derived CDR1 and CDR2 are LGHNA and YSLEER. DNA of the CDR3: TGCGCCAGCAGCCAAACCCGACAGGGGGTGTATGAAAAACTGTTTTTT. Protein: CASSQTRQGVYEKLFF.

The J gene is TRBJ2-7, the V gene TRBV14, with a weak D call TRBD2 (5 bases). The CDR3 length is 13 residues. Germline V gene sequence: CDR1 SGHDN, CDR2 FVKESK. Trimming cost V 0 bases and J 9 bases, with 12 bases left between them. In DNA form, the CDR3 reads TGTGCCAGCAGCCAAGAGGTACGGGCGGGGCAGTACTTC. Translating it yields CASSQEVRAGQYF.

This rearrangement joins TRBV18 to TRBJ1-1, with a possible D match to TRBD1 (5 bases). There are 13 residues in the CDR3. Trimming cost V 2 bases and J 6 bases, with 10 bases left between them. Germline assignment: CDR1 KGHSH and CDR2 LQKENI. CDR3: CASSPSGFAEAFF. As DNA, the CDR3 is TGTGCCAGCTCACCATCAGGGTTCGCTGAAGCTTTCTTT.

The rearrangement links TRBV7-9 to TRBJ1-2; a weak D match, TRBD1 (5 bases). Germline V lookup: CDR1 SEHNR, CDR2 FQNEAQ (reference sequence). This CDR3 region has 13 residues. Trimming took 4 bases from V and 6 from J, leaving 12 bases between them. CDR3 region: CASSSAQGHGYTF. The CDR3 DNA sequence: TGTGCCAGCAGCTCGGCCCAGGGTCATGGCTACACCTTC.

CDR3 sequence reads: CASSRSDTGITGELFF. CDR3 nucleotide sequence: TGTGCCAGCTCACGCTCCGATACAGGGATCACCGGGGAGCTGTTTTTT. V usage is TRBV18 and J usage is TRBJ2-2; D might be TRBD1 (6 bases). Germline lookup yields CDR1 KGHSH and CDR2 LQKENI. This CDR3 comprises 16 residues. V lost 4 bases, J lost 4 bases, and 16 bases lay in between.

The chain has TRBV4-3 and TRBJ2-1; 10 nucleotides agree with TRBD2. This CDR3 contains 15 residues. The V gene's germline CDR1 is LGHNA and CDR2 YSLEER. Unmatched junction bases numbered 8, after V lost 4 bases and J lost 8 bases. CDR3 nucleotides: TGCGCCAGCAGCCCTCGGACTAGCGGAGGGGATGAGCAGTTCTTC. It yields the protein CASSPRTSGGDEQFF.

The chain employs TRBV6-5 and TRBJ1-2, with D tentatively TRBD1 (6 bases). V was clipped by 5 bases and J by 4 bases, with 14 bases between them. CDR1 and CDR2 from the germline V gene are MNHEY and SVGAGI. The CDR3 has 14 amino acids. This CDR3 reads CASSPQGIPYGYTF. CDR3 nucleotides: TGTGCCAGCAGTCCACAGGGAATCCCCTATGGCTACACCTTC.

The chain combines TRBV29-1 with TRBJ1-1; D is uncertain. The CDR3 has 14 amino acids. The V end was cut by 4 bases, the J end by 1 base, with 13 bases between. CDR1 is SQVTM, CDR2 ANQGSEA, per germline. As DNA, the CDR3 is TGCAGCGTTGCGGAGAGACGTAGGAACACTGAAGCTTTCTTT. The encoded protein is CSVAERRRNTEAFF.

The V and J genes are TRBV7-2 and TRBJ2-7; 8 bases align to TRBD2. V gave up 4 bases and J gave up 3 bases; unmatched junction bases: 11. This CDR3 has 16 residues. The germline gives CDR1 SGHTA, CDR2 FQGNSA. CDR3 protein: CASSYTSGPRNYEQYF. The CDR3 bases are TGTGCCAGCAGCTATACTAGCGGCCCGAGGAACTACGAGCAGTACTTC.

This clone appeared a few times. The chain has TRBV28 and TRBJ2-1; TRBD1 matches at 8 bases. The trim removed 6 bases at V and 7 bases at J, leaving 14 bases unmatched. The germline CDR1 and CDR2 sequences are MDHEN and SYDVKM. This CDR3 region has 16 residues. CDR3 in amino acids: CASSPTMGRGQNEQFF. CDR3 in DNA: TGTGCCAGCAGCCCCACGATGGGCAGGGGGCAGAATGAGCAGTTCTTC.

This clone appeared once. This chain joins TRBV5-6 and TRBJ2-6, with 8 bases fitting TRBD1. Germline values: CDR1 SGHDT, CDR2 YYEEEE. Trimming at V came to 4 bases and at J to 2 bases, leaving 5 bases not matched to a gene. The CDR3 spans 16 residues. The CDR3 reads CASSPQGDTGANVLTF. The CDR3 bases are TGTGCCAGCAGCCCACAGGGGGACACTGGGGCCAACGTCCTGACTTTC.

This rearrangement joins TRBV5-5 to TRBJ1-4; D is uncertain. Germline assignment: CDR1 SGHKS and CDR2 YYEKEE (reference sequence). V was clipped by 7 bases and J by 7 bases, with 11 bases between them. There are 12 residues in the CDR3. The CDR3 is CASQGRFEKLFF. In DNA, the CDR3 is TGTGCCAGCCAAGGACGGTTTGAAAAACTGTTTTTT.

This clone was counted between two and nine times. V gene TRBV6-1 combines with J gene TRBJ1-2, with D unclear. Germline V gives CDR1 MNHNS, CDR2 SASEGT. CDR3 length: 14 amino acids. V lost 3 bases and J 4 bases, leaving 12 bases between the germline ends. The CDR3 coding sequence is TGTGCCAGCAGTGATTACGGGCTGAGCTATGGCTACACCTTC. As protein: CASSDYGLSYGYTF.

The V call is TRBV28, the J call TRBJ2-7; D might be TRBD1 (5 bases). Deletions cut 7 bases from V and 6 bases from J, with 22 bases between. The CDR3 contains 15 residues. The germline CDR1 and CDR2 sequences are MDHEN and SYDVKM. CDR3 loop: CASTPQGSPSSEQYF. As DNA, the CDR3 is TGTGCCAGCACCCCCCAGGGATCGCCCAGCAGCGAGCAGTACTTC.

The chain recombines TRBV28 with TRBJ2-1; no definite D call. Trimming took off 8 bases at V and 7 bases at J, with 9 bases between the two ends. This CDR3 has 11 amino acids. Germline CDR1 reads MDHEN; CDR2 reads SYDVKM. The CDR3 reads CASATSNEQFF. The CDR3, as DNA: TGTGCCAGCGCCACTTCGAATGAGCAGTTCTTC.

The chain uses TRBV6-1 and TRBJ1-2; 9 positions match TRBD1. The CDR3 sequence is 15 residues long. Germline V lookup: CDR1 MNHNS, CDR2 SASEGT. V dropped 8 bases and J dropped 7; count of bases not matched to a gene: 14. CDR3 amino acids: CASESGTGMTSGYTF. In DNA, the CDR3 is TGTGCCAGCGAATCTGGGACAGGGATGACGAGTGGCTACACCTTC.

The chain employs TRBV7-2 and TRBJ2-3; D remains ambiguous. CDR3 size: 18 residues. Trimming took off 1 base at V and 0 bases at J, with 17 bases between the two ends. CDR1 is SGHTA, CDR2 FQGNSA, per germline. CDR3 sequence reads: CASSLVTANRGSTDTQYF. The CDR3 coding sequence is TGTGCCAGCAGCTTAGTAACCGCTAACAGAGGAAGCACAGATACGCAGTATTTT.

The chain carries TRBV7-3 and TRBJ2-3; 7 nucleotides match TRBD1. This CDR3 is 14 amino acids long. Germline V CDR1 and CDR2: SGHTA, FQGTGA. Unmatched junction bases numbered 6, after V lost 5 bases and J lost 4 bases. The CDR3 sequence is CASSRDSGADTQYF. The DNA of the CDR3 is TGTGCCAGCAGCCGGGACAGCGGCGCAGATACGCAGTATTTT. The full variable domain, with the rest looked up from reference TRBV7-3 and TRBJ2-3, is GAGVSQTPSNKVTEKGKYVELRCDPISGHTALYWYRQSLGQGPEFLIYFQGTGAADDSGLPNDRFFAVRPEGSVSTLKIQRTERGDSAVYLCASSRDSGADTQYFGPGTRLTVL.

This clone was found once. The V gene is TRBV4-2, the J gene TRBJ2-1; the D gene is possibly TRBD2 (5 bases). Germline lookup yields CDR1 LGHNA and CDR2 YNFKEQ. This CDR3 has 13 amino acids. V was clipped by 11 bases and J by 8 bases, with 19 bases between them. The CDR3 region has the DNA TGTGCCTCTGGACTCAAAGAGGCTTATGAGCAGTTCTTC. This codes for CASGLKEAYEQFF.

This chain uses TRBV27 with TRBJ2-2; TRBD1 agrees at 9 bases. Germline V gives CDR1 MNHEY, CDR2 SMNVEV (reference sequence). The CDR3 has 15 residues. The ends lost 2 bases at V and 5 bases at J; junction bases unmatched: 3. The CDR3 is CASSLGTGFTGELFF. The CDR3 coding sequence is TGTGCCAGCAGTTTAGGGACAGGGTTTACCGGGGAGCTGTTTTTT.

The rearrangement uses TRBV5-1 and TRBJ1-3, with D hard to call. The CDR3 sequence is 16 residues long. V lost 0 bases and J lost 0, with 10 bases in between. Looked up from germline, CDR1 is SGHRS and CDR2 is YFSETQ. The chain's CDR3 is CASSLGSPFSGNTIYF. CDR3 sequence (DNA): TGCGCCAGCAGCTTGGGGTCTCCCTTCTCTGGAAACACCATATATTTT.

The chain links TRBV5-6 to TRBJ2-3; D not certain. Looked up from germline, CDR1 is SGHDT and CDR2 is YYEEEE. The CDR3 loop spans 13 amino acids. Trimming cost V 1 base and J 3 bases, with 6 bases left between them. DNA for the CDR3: TGTGCCAGCAGCTTGCAAGTAACAGATACGCAGTATTTT. Translating it yields CASSLQVTDTQYF. Supplemented by reference TRBV5-6 and TRBJ2-3, the full variable domain reads DAGVTQSPTHLIKTRGQQVTLRCSPKSGHDTVSWYQQALGQGPQFIFQYYEEEERQRGNFPDRFSGHQFPNYSSELNVNALLLGDSALYLCASSLQVTDTQYFGPGTRLTVL.

This chain connects TRBV5-4 to TRBJ1-4; D is unclear. V lost 4 bases and J 8 bases, leaving 12 bases between the germline ends. This CDR3 has 13 amino acids. Germline-derived CDR1 and CDR2 are SGHNT and YYREEE (reference sequence). The CDR3 region is CASSLGLGEKLFF. The DNA for the CDR3 is TGTGCCAGCAGCCTGGGCCTGGGAGAAAAACTGTTTTTT.

The rearrangement links TRBV19 to TRBJ1-1; 12 nucleotides agree with TRBD1. V lost 5 bases to trimming and J lost 12 bases; unmatched junction nucleotides: 13. The germline V gene has CDR1 LNHDA and CDR2 SQIVND (reference sequence). CDR3 size: 15 residues. Here the CDR3 reads CASSFSGQGAMGSFF. CDR3 bases: TGTGCCAGTAGTTTCTCGGGACAGGGGGCGATGGGGTCTTTCTTT.

The CDR3: CASSTTVNTEAFF. For the CDR3, the DNA is TGCGCCAGCAGCACCACAGTGAACACTGAAGCTTTCTTT. The rearrangement links TRBV5-1 to TRBJ1-1; D gene uncertain. The germline V and J ends were trimmed by 4 bases and 0 bases, with 7 bases remaining between them. The CDR3 has 13 amino acids. Germline V gene sequence: CDR1 SGHRS, CDR2 YFSETQ.

This clone has only a few counts. CDR3 in DNA: TGTGCCAGCAGCTTACCGGACAGGGACACTGAAGCTTTCTTT. Translated, it gives CASSLPDRDTEAFF. The J gene is TRBJ1-1, the V gene TRBV5-6; 8 nucleotides align to TRBD1. The trim removed 2 bases at V and 3 bases at J, leaving 3 bases unmatched. The CDR3 has 14 residues. In germline, CDR1 is SGHDT, CDR2 YYEEEE.

This chain connects TRBV11-1 to TRBJ2-7, with D perhaps TRBD1 (6 bases). V dropped 2 bases and J dropped 3 bases, with 14 bases sitting between them. From germline, CDR1 is SGHAT and CDR2 FQDESV (reference sequence). The CDR3 runs 15 residues. This CDR3 is CASSLRSGDLYEQYF. CDR3 nucleotides: TGTGCCAGCAGCTTAAGGTCAGGGGACCTCTACGAGCAGTACTTC.

Turning to this clone: This sample includes further DNA sequences coding for the same CDR3. The V gene is TRBV7-2, the J gene TRBJ2-3; perhaps TRBD1 as D (5 bases). Germline V CDR1 and CDR2: SGHTA, FQGNSA. CDR3 length: 15 residues. The V end was cut by 5 bases, the J end by 2 bases, with 14 bases between. The CDR3 loop is CASSTGQGNTDTQYF. The CDR3 bases are TGTGCCAGCAGCACCGGGCAGGGTAACACAGATACGCAGTATTTT.